This T cell receptor (beta chain) was captured by sequencing in a study of blood T cell repertoires in COVID-19 (dated by TCRdb to about 2020). Notes on the research overall: Samples covering the acute and convalescent phases of COVID-19 were provided by collaborators in the United States, Italy and Spain. The material from the prospective study consisted of cDNA or gDNA derived from T cells, B-cell-depleted T cells, or PBMCs. The dataset comprised deeply sampled blood TCRbeta repertoires from subjects exposed to, actively infected with, or recovered from COVID-19. The repertoires were released in a freely available public database meant as a resource for research on the immune response to SARS-CoV-2. Samples came from the ongoing ImmuneRACE study (first 160 participants) plus 1,254 subjects from 6 global collaborators. A de-identified subject ID, COVID-19 status, age in years and sex were almost always included in the sample metadata. Where available, HLA class I and class II types were obtained from metadata supplied by the sample provider rather than from assay-based typing. General study outcomes and caveats: The amount of clinical and demographic metadata varied by source and participant and was provided uncurated.

Points on this clone: Its antigen remains undetermined. Base qualities are not at hand, and no much larger clone is one base apart.

TCRbeta CDR3 regions were amplified from genomic DNA by means of the immunoSEQ Assay, a bias-controlled multiplex PCR. On the study's bioinformatics: The number of nucleated cells in each sample was estimated by amplification of reference gene primers within the assay. Sequence reads were collapsed and filtered to measure the absolute abundance of every unique TCRbeta CDR3 rearrangement. For each sample, productive Simpson clonality was calculated as the square root of Simpson's diversity index over productive rearrangements. As stored in TCRdb, this immuneACCESS dataset retains in-frame rearrangements with V and J assigned. A fraction of the clones does not appear; measured against another copy, unresolved V genes explain less than half of the discrepancy, and the remainder lacks a known reason. From that table come the V and J calls and clone size; the DNA was used to work out D and trimming. The sample has approximately 150,000 clones on record, 70% to 85% of them singletons. Roughly 6.8% of the sample is held by the ten biggest clonotypes.

Whole blood was collected in K2EDTA tubes by collaborating institutions according to the institutions' own protocols. For TCRbeta analysis, collaborators shipped samples as frozen whole blood, isolated PBMCs, or DNA extracted from either of those sample types. V loses 5 bases, J loses 2 bases, and the germline ends lie 12 bases apart. The germline V gene yields SNHLY for CDR1 and FYNNEI for CDR2. From cysteine to phenylalanine, the CDR3 is 14 amino acids long. The retained sequence is limited to the CDR3, 42 bases, with the frame set at the first base. The sequenced sample was peripheral blood. The clonotype comes from a woman aged 45 to 65 in a cohort sampled during active or convalescent COVID-19. The rearrangement joined TRBV2 to TRBJ1-2, with TRBD1 perhaps the D gene, on 6 matching bases. The DNA reads TGTGCCAGCAGTCGGACAGTTGTAAACTATGGCTACACCTTC. Translated, it reads CASSRTVVNYGYTF.